This T cell receptor beta chain was recorded in a study of blood T cells in healthy people across ages. On this clonotype: The antigen is not known.

A sample-barcoded 5' primer and a J-beta primer mix were used in a second PCR of roughly 6 to 11 cycles. TCRdb independently ran MiXCR on the 5' RACE reads; one entry per CDR3 protein. The sample shows about 1 million distinct CDR3 sequences, 40% to 55% of them seen only once. Each sample gave at least 7 million isolated PBMCs. Whole-study results and caveats: When set beside aged donors, long-lived donors presented more naive CD4+ cells and higher diversity. Per million T cells, the diversity of TCR beta decreased roughly linearly as age advanced. Diversity was estimated from one million T cells, and these estimates were considered underestimates.

This TCR came from a woman aged 60-70 years in good health. Material for sequencing was blood.

The CDR3 DNA is TGTGCCAGCAGCTTGCGTACTGGGGTGAGTTCACCCCTCCACTTT. Amino acid sequence: CASSLRTGVSSPLHF. This chain connects TRBV5-6 to TRBJ1-6; no definite D call. The CDR3 contains 15 residues. The germline gives CDR1 SGHDT, CDR2 YYEEEE. Trimming pared 1 base from V and 9 bases from J, leaving 14 bases between.